What follows are 31 T cell receptor beta chains derived from one specimen sequenced in a study of T cells expressing NK-cell markers. Using the 5' RACE reads, TCRdb records one entry per CDR3 protein without DNA. This sample's table reports around 380,000 distinct CDR3 sequences. Sequenced: blood T cells: a sorted CD56 or NKG2C T cell subset, CD4+ or CD8+ T cells, or bulk PBMC T cells (not recorded which). The receptor set was obtained from a woman in her 50s in good health.

The chain carries TRBV7-8 and TRBJ2-7; lacking DNA, the TRBD1 call made by TCRdb goes unchecked. This CDR3 region has 15 residues. Germline assignment: CDR1 SGHVS and CDR2 FQNEAQ. The CDR3 region is CASSFRDGSSYEQYF.

The chain is built from TRBV12-3 or TRBV12-4 and TRBJ1-5; the TCRdb call, TRBD1, lacks DNA for checking. This CDR3 spans 14 amino acids. The CDR3 sequence: CASSLGTENQPQHF.

This CDR3 is CASSEDRGGEAFF. The J gene is TRBJ1-1, the V gene TRBV2; absent DNA, TCRdb's TRBD1 call cannot be checked. The CDR3 consists of 13 residues. The germline CDR1 and CDR2 sequences are SNHLY and FYNNEI.

J is TRBJ2-1 and V is TRBV20-1; TCRdb's D call, TRBD1, is unchecked because there is no DNA. The CDR3 spans 16 residues. Germline-derived CDR1 and CDR2 are DFQATT and SNEGSKA (reference sequence). CDR3 sequence reads: CSARDLRGDSRNEQFF.

The chain recombines TRBV20-1 with TRBJ2-1; TCRdb reports TRBD2, a call that lacks DNA to check it against. Germline V gives CDR1 DFQATT, CDR2 SNEGSKA (reference sequence). This CDR3 has 13 amino acids. The chain's CDR3 is CSAQSGRAVEQFF.

The chain is built from TRBV12-3 or TRBV12-4 and TRBJ1-2; there is no DNA to check the TCRdb D call of TRBD1. This CDR3 has 13 amino acids. The CDR3 region is CASTPSGGYGYTF.

V gene TRBV20-1 combines with J gene TRBJ2-3; TCRdb calls TRBD1, which cannot be checked without DNA. CDR3 length: 15 residues. Germline lookup yields CDR1 DFQATT and CDR2 SNEGSKA (reference sequence). CDR3 amino acids: CSARVLWGSTDTQYF.

V is TRBV15 and J is TRBJ2-1; TCRdb reports TRBD2, a call that lacks DNA to check it against. The CDR3 covers 14 residues. Germline CDR1 LNHNV, CDR2 YYDKDF (reference sequence). CDR3 protein: CATSRDRASGMQFF.

This rearrangement joins TRBV27 to TRBJ2-1. The CDR3 spans 13 residues. Germline-derived CDR1 and CDR2 are MNHEY and SMNVEV (reference sequence). CDR3: CASSLAAYNEQFF.

The chain carries TRBV15 and TRBJ1-5; there is no DNA to check the TCRdb D call of TRBD1. The CDR3 is 14 amino acids. Germline CDR1 reads LNHNV; CDR2 reads YYDKDF (reference sequence). The CDR3 sequence is CATHPSGVGQPQHF. Filled out from reference TRBV15 and TRBJ1-5, the complete variable domain reads DAMVIQNPRYQVTQFGKPVTLSCSQTLNHNVMYWYQQKSSQAPKLLFHYYDKDFNNEADTPDNFQSRRPNTSFCFLDIRSPGLGDTAMYLCATHPSGVGQPQHFGDGTRLSIL.

This chain joins TRBV30 and TRBJ1-1; TCRdb reports TRBD1, a call that lacks DNA to check it against. The CDR3 runs 14 residues. Germline V gene sequence: CDR1 GTSNPN, CDR2 SVGIG (reference sequence). This CDR3 is CAWSAKRGVTEAFF.

The chain joins TRBV5-1 to TRBJ2-6. Germline CDR1 is SGHRS and CDR2 is YFSETQ. The length of the CDR3 is 17 residues. CDR3 region: CASSLVGLESGANVLTF. Variable domain in full (rest from reference TRBV5-1 and TRBJ2-6): KAGVTQTPRYLIKTRGQQVTLSCSPISGHRSVSWYQQTPGQGLQFLFEYFSETQRNKGNFPGRFSGRQFSNSRSEMNVSTLELGDSALYLCASSLVGLESGANVLTFGAGSRLTVL.

The rearrangement uses TRBV12-3 or TRBV12-4 and TRBJ1-2; TCRdb picks TRBD1, but there is no DNA to check that call. This CDR3 comprises 13 residues. CDR3 region: CASRVQGTYGYTF.

This chain joins TRBV5-1 and TRBJ2-7. Germline V gene sequence: CDR1 SGHRS, CDR2 YFSETQ. This CDR3 is built from 13 residues. CDR3 sequence: CASSLWTNNEQYF.

The chain has TRBV24-1 and TRBJ2-1; TCRdb's D call of TRBD2 is untestable without DNA. The CDR3 contains 17 residues. Per germline, CDR1 KGHDR and CDR2 SFDVKD. The CDR3 sequence is CATSDISGRLWDNEQFF.

The CDR3 here is CASSQGYGNTEAFF. The genes are TRBV12-3 or TRBV12-4 and TRBJ1-1; as DNA is missing, the TRBD1 call by TCRdb cannot be tested. The CDR3 is 14 residues long.

The V gene is TRBV7-2, the J gene TRBJ2-5; the TCRdb D gene call, TRBD1, has no DNA to confirm it. Looked up from germline, CDR1 is SGHTA and CDR2 is FQGNSA. The CDR3 runs to 14 residues. The chain's CDR3 is CASAGTSNEETQYF.

The chain has TRBV29-1 and TRBJ2-3; TCRdb calls TRBD1, which cannot be checked without DNA. The CDR3 is 14 residues long. Germline CDR1 is SQVTM and CDR2 is ANQGSEA. CDR3: CSVESVGGPDTQYF.

This sequence joins TRBV7-2 and TRBJ1-5. The CDR3 covers 15 residues. The germline V gene encodes CDR1 SGHTA and CDR2 FQGNSA. This CDR3 reads CASSLVVYSNQPQHF.

The chain carries TRBV14 and TRBJ2-2. The germline V gene has CDR1 SGHDN and CDR2 FVKESK. The CDR3 extends over 15 amino acids. CDR3 amino acids: CASSQDRLRTGELFF. Full variable domain (rest looked up from reference TRBV14 and TRBJ2-2): EAGVTQFPSHSVIEKGQTVTLRCDPISGHDNLYWYRRVMGKEIKFLLHFVKESKQDESGMPNNRFLAERTGGTYSTLKVQPAELEDSGVYFCASSQDRLRTGELFFGEGSRLTVL.

The V gene is TRBV6-5, the J gene TRBJ1-1. Germline values: CDR1 MNHEY, CDR2 SVGAGI. The CDR3 runs 12 residues. This CDR3 reads CATRRGGTEAFF.

The rearrangement links TRBV4-1 to TRBJ2-7. CDR1 MGHRA and CDR2 YSYEKL come from the germline V gene. The CDR3 extends over 15 amino acids. CDR3 sequence reads: CASSQEPSSSYEQYF.

The rearrangement links TRBV6-6 to TRBJ2-7. This CDR3 spans 13 amino acids. Germline V lookup: CDR1 MNHNY, CDR2 SVGAGI (reference sequence). CDR3 loop: CASSSRAWYEQYF.

The genes are TRBV5-1 and TRBJ2-2. The CDR3 spans 15 residues. Per germline, CDR1 SGHRS and CDR2 YFSETQ. The CDR3: CASSLSSFNTGELFF.

The V call is TRBV10-3, the J call TRBJ2-5. Germline assignment: CDR1 ENHRY and CDR2 SYGVKD. The CDR3 consists of 11 residues. This CDR3 is CASRMGKTQYF.

CDR3 sequence: CASSLGRDRVLAFF. This sequence joins TRBV12-3 or TRBV12-4 and TRBJ1-1; absent DNA, TCRdb's TRBD1 call cannot be checked. The CDR3 extends over 14 amino acids.

The J gene is TRBJ2-1, the V gene TRBV12-3 or TRBV12-4; TCRdb calls TRBD2, which cannot be checked without DNA. The length of the CDR3 is 14 residues. The CDR3 sequence is CASSGLGIDNEQFF.

This chain connects TRBV12-3 or TRBV12-4 to TRBJ2-3; no DNA is available, so the TRBD2 call from TCRdb remains unchecked. The CDR3 has 17 amino acids. This CDR3 reads CASSLWTSGKLADTQYF.

The chain recombines TRBV5-1 with TRBJ2-1; TCRdb outputs TRBD1, but without DNA this stays unchecked. Germline V gene data show CDR1 as SGHRS and CDR2 as YFSETQ. The CDR3 runs 15 residues. The CDR3 spells CASSLLGEITNEQFF.

The rearrangement uses TRBV20-1 and TRBJ2-1; TCRdb indicates TRBD2, and absent DNA this call remains unverified. CDR3 length: 14 amino acids. Germline CDR1 DFQATT, CDR2 SNEGSKA (reference sequence). The CDR3 loop reads CSARRLAGVPPWFF.

This chain uses TRBV7-8 with TRBJ1-6; there is no DNA to check the TCRdb D call of TRBD1. This CDR3 spans 14 amino acids. Germline V gene sequence: CDR1 SGHVS, CDR2 FQNEAQ. The chain's CDR3 is CASSSGTDNSPLHF.